This T cell receptor (beta chain) is drawn from a study of cytomegalovirus exposure and HLA in healthy donors. On this clone itself: What it recognizes is unknown.

Study results and limitations: Reportedly, fewer N-insertions than the approximately 700-donor mean appeared in an Asian-associated ancestry cluster in a later analysis. Relative to equally common others, HLA-associated TCR beta chains showed greater clonal expansion in a later analysis.

V lost 5 bases to trimming and J lost 5 bases; unmatched junction nucleotides: 17. Germline values: CDR1 SGHTA, CDR2 FQGNSA. The CDR3 is 18 residues long. The PCR made use of 60 Vbeta and 13 Jbeta primers. TCRdb's table, derived via immunoSEQ multiplex PCR, lists solely in-frame clones and lacks some. Of 100,000 to 150,000 clones in the sample, around 74% were seen once. The chain has TRBV7-2 and TRBJ2-5; 10 bases are shared with TRBD2. The material sequenced was PBMCs. The clonotype was recovered from a male donor in good health and CMV-seronegative. The CDR3 sequence is CASSPSPAGGLLVETQYF. The CDR3 DNA reads as TGTGCCAGCAGCCCCTCCCCAGCGGGGGGGCTGCTAGTGGAGACCCAGTACTTC.